A selection of T cell receptor beta chains follows, all from one sample in a study of metastatic and nonmetastatic thyroid tumors. TCRdb re-called clones from the PCR reads using MiXCR. The top ten clones hold about 22% of a sample with 50,000 to 65,000 clones, approximately 4.1% of them seen once. The sample was blood. These receptor sequences come from a female donor with papillary thyroid cancer or a benign thyroid nodule (not recorded which). Some clones in this sample may be carry-over from other donors' samples. Both conserved end residues are part of each CDR3. A D gene is named only where the DNA matches it firmly. Rows give clone size only sometimes, using once, few, many, or a class for an expanded clone.

size	D	V	J	CDR3	DNA
many	.	TRBV24-1	TRBJ1-2	CATSDDRRNYGYTF	TGTGCCACCAGTGATGACAGGCGGAACTATGGCTACACCTTC
.	.	TRBV7-9	TRBJ1-2	CASNLGGYGYTF	TGTGCCAGCAACTTGGGGGGTTATGGCTACACCTTC
few	.	TRBV30	TRBJ1-2	CAWSHPGGANYGYTF	TGTGCCTGGAGTCACCCGGGGGGGGCTAACTATGGCTACACCTTC
many	.	TRBV6-1	TRBJ2-3	CASSTGTRTDTQYF	TGTGCCAGCAGTACAGGGACTCGCACAGATACGCAGTATTTT
many	.	TRBV28	TRBJ2-7	CASSFSLSGLTYEQYF	TGTGCCAGCAGTTTTTCCCTTAGCGGACTAACCTACGAGCAGTACTTC
few	.	TRBV12-3/TRBV12-4	TRBJ1-3	CASSASQELGSGNTIYF	TGTGCCAGCAGTGCTTCCCAGGAATTGGGCTCTGGAAACACCATATATTTT
few	TRBD1	TRBV6-2/TRBV6-3	TRBJ2-7	CASSWGQGTYEQYF	TGTGCCAGCAGTTGGGGACAGGGGACCTACGAGCAGTACTTC
many	.	TRBV30	TRBJ2-3	CAWSARTDTQYF	TGTGCCTGGAGTGCGCGCACAGATACGCAGTATTTT
many	.	TRBV19	TRBJ1-2	CASSPPQGGYGYTF	TGTGCCAGTAGTCCCCCCCAGGGAGGCTATGGCTACACCTTC
.	.	TRBV2	TRBJ1-5	CASKPSVSGNQPQHF	TGTGCCAGCAAGCCTTCAGTGAGTGGCAATCAGCCCCAGCATTTT
many	.	TRBV19	TRBJ2-7	CASSIDPAYEQYF	TGTGCCAGTAGTATAGATCCGGCCTACGAGCAGTACTTC
.	.	TRBV5-1	TRBJ2-7	CASSLAAGDHEQYF	TGCGCCAGCAGCTTGGCGGCAGGGGACCACGAGCAGTACTTC
.	.	TRBV28	TRBJ1-2	CASSILTFGYTF	TGTGCTAGCAGCATACTAACGTTTGGCTACACCTTC
.	TRBD2	TRBV2	TRBJ2-1	CASRVLAGTYNEHFF	TGTGCCAGCAGGGTCCTAGCGGGTACCTACAATGAGCACTTCTTC
few	.	TRBV9	TRBJ2-3	CASSVDGQNTQYF	TGTGCCAGCAGCGTAGATGGCCAAAATACGCAGTATTTT
many	TRBD2	TRBV20-1	TRBJ2-2	CSARRTSSTGELFF	TGCAGTGCTAGGAGGACTAGCTCCACCGGGGAGCTGTTTTTT
many	.	TRBV30	TRBJ2-1	CAWTMGGSEQFF	TGTGCCTGGACCATGGGTGGGAGTGAGCAGTTCTTC
few	TRBD1	TRBV27	TRBJ2-2	CASSSPGQGNTGELFF	TGTGCCAGCAGTTCCCCGGGACAGGGTAACACCGGGGAGCTGTTTTTT
many	TRBD2	TRBV14	TRBJ2-7	CASSRGLAGSYEQYF	TGTGCCAGCAGCCGCGGACTAGCGGGGTCCTACGAGCAGTACTTC
.	TRBD2	TRBV6-1	TRBJ2-2	CASSPGVAGIAGELFF	TGTGCCAGCAGTCCCGGGGTAGCGGGAATCGCCGGGGAGCTGTTTTTT
.	TRBD1	TRBV6-2/TRBV6-3	TRBJ2-7	CASSQDRGLHDEQYF	TGTGCCAGCAGTCAAGACAGGGGGCTTCATGACGAGCAGTACTTC
many	.	TRBV19	TRBJ2-1	CASSIGEGTANEQFF	TGTGCCAGTAGTATAGGCGAGGGAACGGCCAATGAGCAGTTCTTC
many	TRBD1	TRBV6-1	TRBJ2-2	CASSGEGQGGTGELFF	TGTGCCAGCAGCGGCGAGGGACAGGGAGGTACCGGGGAGCTGTTTTTT
.	.	TRBV5-4	TRBJ1-2	CASSLEGNYGYTF	TGTGCCAGCAGCTTGGAAGGGAACTATGGCTACACCTTC
many	TRBD1	TRBV7-2	TRBJ2-2	CASPTSGTGFGELFF	TGTGCCAGCCCGACAAGTGGGACAGGGTTCGGGGAGCTGTTTTTT
few	.	TRBV6-1	TRBJ1-2	CASSEVRGYTF	TGTGCCAGCAGTGAGGTTAGGGGCTACACCTTC
.	TRBD1	TRBV10-3	TRBJ1-6	CAIRGQGYNSPLHF	TGTGCCATCAGGGGACAGGGGTATAATTCACCCCTCCACTTT
many	.	TRBV5-6	TRBJ2-5	CASSLAVGGAVQETQYF	TGTGCCAGCAGCTTGGCCGTGGGGGGCGCGGTCCAAGAGACCCAGTACTTC
many	.	TRBV5-1	TRBJ1-1	CASSLTPPPNTEAFF	TGCGCCAGCAGCTTGACTCCCCCGCCGAACACTGAAGCTTTCTTT
many	.	TRBV5-4	TRBJ2-6	CASSLWINSGANVLTF	TGTGCCAGCAGCTTGTGGATAAACTCTGGGGCCAACGTCCTGACTTTC
few	.	TRBV20-1	TRBJ2-2	CSAREVVPGELFF	TGCAGTGCTAGAGAGGTGGTTCCCGGGGAGCTGTTTTTT
.	TRBD2	TRBV20-1	TRBJ2-4	CSLPPVLAGGGGIQYF	TGCAGTCTACCCCCGGTACTAGCGGGAGGCGGGGGCATTCAGTACTTC
many	.	TRBV9	TRBJ2-5	CASSPTGEIETQYF	TGTGCCAGCAGTCCCACCGGGGAAATAGAGACCCAGTACTTC
few	.	TRBV3-1	TRBJ2-7	CASTQVKARGGEQYF	TGTGCCAGCACCCAAGTCAAAGCAAGAGGTGGGGAGCAGTACTTC
many	TRBD2	TRBV11-2	TRBJ2-3	CASSPPRLAGGADTQYF	TGTGCCAGCAGCCCCCCCAGACTAGCGGGAGGGGCAGATACGCAGTATTTT
few	.	TRBV6-1	TRBJ2-2	CASSEIQGNTGELFF	TGTGCCAGCAGTGAAATCCAGGGCAACACCGGGGAGCTGTTTTTT
many	.	TRBV20-1	TRBJ2-1	CSASSYNEQFF	TGCAGTGCTAGTAGTTACAATGAGCAGTTCTTC
many	.	TRBV24-1	TRBJ1-5	CATPGRADQPQHF	TGTGCCACCCCCGGTAGGGCCGATCAGCCCCAGCATTTT
few	.	TRBV6-4	TRBJ1-1	CASSDSRGLAFF	TGTGCCAGCAGTGACTCTCGAGGGCTAGCTTTCTTT
many	.	TRBV24-1	TRBJ2-1	CATSDLVADSYNEQFF	TGTGCCACCAGTGATCTGGTAGCAGACTCCTACAATGAGCAGTTCTTC
many	TRBD2	TRBV7-9	TRBJ2-3	CASSLGSAGGSFSTDTQYF	TGTGCCAGCAGCTTAGGGAGTGCGGGAGGCTCATTTAGCACAGATACGCAGTATTTT
few	TRBD2	TRBV4-2	TRBJ2-4	CASSQGVTGGGNIQYF	TGTGCCAGCAGCCAAGGCGTAACGGGAGGAGGGAACATTCAGTACTTC
many	TRBD2	TRBV20-1	TRBJ2-3	CSARAGGGARLTDTQYF	TGCAGTGCTAGAGCGGGAGGAGGGGCCAGACTCACAGATACGCAGTATTTT
many	TRBD2	TRBV5-1	TRBJ2-3	CASSLASGGRDTQYF	TGCGCCAGCAGCTTGGCTAGCGGGGGTCGAGATACGCAGTATTTT
many	TRBD2	TRBV20-1	TRBJ2-1	CSATRGEAYNEQFF	TGCAGTGCTACCCGGGGGGAGGCCTACAATGAGCAGTTCTTC
many	.	TRBV4-1	TRBJ1-4	CASSQEGPNEKLFF	TGCGCCAGCAGCCAAGAAGGTCCGAATGAAAAACTGTTTTTT
many	.	TRBV20-1	TRBJ1-3	CSATRTASGNTIYF	TGCAGTGCTACCCGGACGGCCTCTGGAAACACCATATATTTT
many	.	TRBV2	TRBJ2-2	CASSEMAETHSGELFF	TGTGCCAGCAGTGAAATGGCCGAGACTCACTCCGGGGAGCTGTTTTTT
.	TRBD1	TRBV20-1	TRBJ2-1	CSASGGQGVDNEQFF	TGCAGTGCGAGCGGGGGACAGGGGGTGGACAATGAGCAGTTCTTC
.	.	TRBV30	TRBJ2-3	CAWSGGLAVNTDTQYF	TGTGCCTGGAGTGGGGGACTCGCGGTAAACACAGATACGCAGTATTTT
many	.	TRBV27	TRBJ2-5	CASSHAGYQETQYF	TGTGCCAGCAGCCACGCCGGGTACCAAGAGACCCAGTACTTC
many	.	TRBV11-3	TRBJ2-7	CASSTPGPRVYEQYF	TGTGCCAGCAGTACTCCGGGACCCAGGGTCTACGAGCAGTACTTC